The 21 T cell receptor beta chains below come from one sample, sequenced in a study of blood T cell repertoires in COVID-19. Libraries were prepared by immunoSEQ multiplex PCR; TCRdb keeps only in-frame clonotypes and omits some of them. The data contain fewer than 350,000 clones, more than 80% of them singletons. The sample taken for sequencing was peripheral blood. These receptor sequences come from a woman aged 25 to 45 with COVID-19, enrolled during active disease.

V and J are TRBV4-1 and TRBJ1-4, with no clear D. The V and J ends lost 1 base and 3 bases respectively, with 9 bases between them. The CDR3 runs to 15 residues. Looked up from germline, CDR1 is MGHRA and CDR2 is YSYEKL. The CDR3 sequence is CASSQVEGSNEKLFF. In nucleotides, the CDR3 is TGCGCCAGCAGCCAAGTTGAGGGTTCTAATGAAAAACTGTTTTTT.

The chain recombines TRBV19 with TRBJ2-7; D not resolved. Germline loops: CDR1 LNHDA, CDR2 SQIVND (reference sequence). The CDR3 totals 10 residues. The germline V and J ends were trimmed by 11 bases and 5 bases, with 10 bases remaining between them. The CDR3 DNA is TGTGCCCTGGCCGTGGACGAGCAGTACTTC. This sequence encodes CALAVDEQYF.

This clone was found a few times. This chain joins TRBV6-5 and TRBJ2-7; possible D gene TRBD1, 6 bases. This CDR3 spans 12 amino acids. Per germline, CDR1 MNHEY and CDR2 SVGAGI. The V and J ends lost 5 bases and 8 bases respectively, with 13 bases between them. CDR3 nucleotide sequence: TGTGCCAGCAGTCAAAATGGACAGCAGCAGTACTTC. Residues: CASSQNGQQQYF.

This clone was observed a single time. The chain uses TRBV30 and TRBJ1-1; no definite D call. The CDR3 runs 13 residues. Looked up from germline, CDR1 is GTSNPN and CDR2 is SVGIG (reference sequence). V lost 2 bases and J 8 bases, leaving 15 bases between the germline ends. Here the CDR3 reads CAWSIRRTAEAFF. The CDR3 nucleotides read TGTGCCTGGAGTATCCGCAGGACTGCAGAAGCTTTCTTT.

The chain links TRBV4-3 to TRBJ2-2; TRBD1 might be the D (6 bases). Deletions cut 0 bases from V and 3 bases from J, with 11 bases between. The CDR3 contains 16 residues. Germline CDR1 is LGHNA and CDR2 is YSLEER. CDR3 in amino acids: CASSQDWAGDTGELFF. CDR3 bases: TGCGCCAGCAGCCAAGATTGGGCAGGGGACACCGGGGAGCTGTTTTTT.

The gene calls are TRBV18 and TRBJ1-2, with a tentative D call TRBD1 (6 bases). Trimming cost V 5 bases and J 4 bases, with 11 bases left between them. Germline loops: CDR1 KGHSH, CDR2 LQKENI. This CDR3 is built from 13 residues. As DNA, the CDR3 is TGTGCCAGCTCATCCGGGACAATCTATGGCTACACCTTC. This translates into CASSSGTIYGYTF.

The rearrangement joins TRBV7-3 to TRBJ2-3, with 12 bases identical to TRBD2. The CDR3 consists of 15 residues. Germline trimming cut 4 bases from V and 3 bases from J; bases unmatched to any gene: 2. Germline values: CDR1 SGHTA, CDR2 FQGTGA. The CDR3 DNA is TGTGCCAGCAGCTCTAGCGGGAGGGCGACAGATACGCAGTATTTT. It translates to CASSSSGRATDTQYF.

This sequence joins TRBV24-1 and TRBJ2-1; 8 bases are shared with TRBD2. Trimming cost V 5 bases and J 5 bases; bases outside gene matches: 10. The length of the CDR3 is 16 residues. The germline CDR1 and CDR2 sequences are KGHDR and SFDVKD. As DNA, the CDR3 is TGTGCCACCAGTGGTGGGATTAGCGGGGCTAACAATGAGCAGTTCTTC. Translated, it gives CATSGGISGANNEQFF.

CDR3 in amino acids: CASSEGLAGGGNEQFF. CDR3 DNA: TGTGCCAGCAGTGAGGGACTAGCGGGAGGGGGAAATGAGCAGTTCTTC. The V and J genes are TRBV2 and TRBJ2-1, with 16 positions matching TRBD2. V shed 3 bases, J shed 7 bases, and the junction held 3 bases outside the gene matches. Germline loops: CDR1 SNHLY, CDR2 FYNNEI. This CDR3 region has 16 residues.

This clone showed up just once. The V call is TRBV15, the J call TRBJ2-3, with no clear D. V dropped 0 bases and J dropped 3 bases, with 10 bases sitting between them. Germline V CDR1 and CDR2: LNHNV, YYDKDF (reference sequence). The CDR3 extends over 15 amino acids. CDR3 coding DNA: TGTGCCACCAGCAGAGATAAGACTTATACAGATACGCAGTATTTT. This gives the protein CATSRDKTYTDTQYF.

The gene calls are TRBV4-3 and TRBJ1-5; no definite D call. The CDR3 consists of 13 residues. V was shortened by 0 bases and J by 6 bases, with 6 bases between the two germline ends. The germline gives CDR1 LGHNA, CDR2 YSLEER. CDR3: CASSQDGVQPQHF. CDR3 sequence (DNA): TGCGCCAGCAGCCAAGACGGGGTTCAGCCCCAGCATTTT.

The chain carries TRBV20-1 and TRBJ2-4, with 8 bases aligning to TRBD2. Germline V CDR1 and CDR2: DFQATT, SNEGSKA (reference sequence). This CDR3 comprises 17 residues. After removal of 3 bases from V and 1 base from J, the junction contained 11 bases not matched to a gene. The CDR3 sequence is CSASSGGPGFAKNIQYF. CDR3 bases: TGCAGTGCTAGTTCGGGGGGGCCGGGGTTTGCCAAAAACATTCAGTACTTC.

The J gene is TRBJ1-1, the V gene TRBV30; D may be TRBD1 (5 bases). The V end lost 1 base, the J end lost 11 bases, and 17 bases lay between the germline ends. Germline V CDR1 and CDR2: GTSNPN, SVGIG (reference sequence). This CDR3 comprises 13 residues. The CDR3 region has the DNA TGTGCCTGGAGTGGGACACCCATTATTGGGGCTTTCTTT. Protein sequence: CAWSGTPIIGAFF.

This chain uses TRBV10-3 with TRBJ1-3; TRBD1 might be the D (5 bases). V was cut by 4 bases and J by 1 base, with 5 bases left in between. Per germline, CDR1 ENHRY and CDR2 SYGVKD. The CDR3 has 13 amino acids. CDR3 in amino acids: CAISAGSGNTIYF. The CDR3, as DNA: TGTGCCATCAGTGCAGGGTCTGGAAACACCATATATTTT.

The rearrangement links TRBV4-1 to TRBJ1-5; 10 nucleotides line up with TRBD1. This CDR3 is built from 16 residues. Germline loops: CDR1 MGHRA, CDR2 YSYEKL. Trimming at V came to 1 base and at J to 4 bases, leaving 4 bases not matched to a gene. CDR3 in amino acids: CASSQGGTGVNQPQHF. The CDR3 coding sequence is TGCGCCAGCAGCCAAGGGGGGACAGGGGTAAATCAGCCCCAGCATTTT.

CDR3 nucleotides: TGTGCCACCTACGCTAAGACTAGCGGAGCCTACAATGAGCAGTTCTTC. Translated: CATYAKTSGAYNEQFF. This rearrangement joins TRBV2 to TRBJ2-1, with TRBD2 matching 9 bases. Germline-derived CDR1 and CDR2 are SNHLY and FYNNEI. The V gene end was trimmed by 10 bases and the J gene end by 2 bases; junction bases not matched to a gene: 12. The CDR3 runs to 16 residues. Full variable domain (remainder filled in from reference TRBV2 and TRBJ2-1): EPEVTQTPSHQVTQMGQEVILRCVPISNHLYFYWYRQILGQKVEFLVSFYNNEISEKSEIFDDQFSVERPDGSNFTLKIRSTKLEDSAMYFCATYAKTSGAYNEQFFGPGTRLTVL.

The V gene is TRBV6-1, the J gene TRBJ1-2, with 8 bases lining up with TRBD1. The J segment lost 4 bases and the V segment lost 1 base, leaving 5 bases of the junction unmatched. The CDR3 sequence is 15 residues long. The germline gives CDR1 MNHNS, CDR2 SASEGT. CDR3 sequence: CASSEEGTGLYGYTF. The CDR3 nucleotides read TGTGCCAGCAGTGAAGAAGGGACAGGTCTCTATGGCTACACCTTC.

This rearrangement joins TRBV25-1 to TRBJ2-3; D unresolved. With 8 bases removed from V and 7 bases from J, the gap between germline ends came to 10 bases. This CDR3 spans 11 amino acids. Per the germline V gene, CDR1 is MGHDK and CDR2 is SYGVNS. CDR3: CASPSVYTQYF. CDR3 DNA: TGTGCCAGCCCTTCGGTTTATACGCAGTATTTT. Variable domain in full (rest from reference TRBV25-1 and TRBJ2-3): EADIYQTPRYLVIGTGKKITLECSQTMGHDKMYWYQQDPGMELHLIHYSYGVNSTEKGDLSSESTVSRIRTEHFPLTLESARPSHTSQYLCASPSVYTQYFGPGTRLTVL.

The chain carries TRBV5-1 and TRBJ1-6; possible D gene TRBD1, 6 bases. Trimming pared 2 bases from V and 8 bases from J, leaving 11 bases between. Germline CDR1 and CDR2: SGHRS and YFSETQ. The length of the CDR3 is 14 residues. The DNA of the CDR3 is TGCGCCAGCAGCTTCAGGGGAAGAGATTCACCCCTCCACTTT. Translating it yields CASSFRGRDSPLHF.

The genes are TRBV6-5 and TRBJ2-2; 9 bases agree with TRBD1. The junction had 4 bases not matched to a gene; V was cut back by 8 bases and J by 6 bases. The CDR3 runs 13 residues. Germline lookup yields CDR1 MNHEY and CDR2 SVGAGI. DNA for the CDR3: TGTGCCAGCGGGGACAGGGCTGCCGGGGAGCTGTTTTTT. It translates to CASGDRAAGELFF.

With respect to this clone: The identical CDR3 is also encoded by other nucleotide sequences in the sample. The rearrangement uses TRBV5-1 and TRBJ2-2; 14 nucleotides match TRBD2. Germline V gene data show CDR1 as SGHRS and CDR2 as YFSETQ. CDR3 length: 16 residues. The V and J ends lost 4 bases and 4 bases, in that order; junction bases with no gene match: 3. The CDR3 DNA reads as TGCGCCAGCAGCCGACTAGCGGGAGGGGGCACCGGGGAGCTGTTTTTT. Protein: CASSRLAGGGTGELFF.